This T cell receptor (beta chain) was profiled in a study of shared clonotypes between healthy human individuals. As defined, naive CD8 cells were CD45RO-negative and positively selected for CCR7, with terminally differentiated effector memory CD45RA+ cells excluded. An approximately 200 ng quantity of DNA, some 30,000 T cell genomes, went into the sorted-subset replicate PCRs. Sequencing was performed with immunoSEQ multiplex PCR; in TCRdb, only in-frame clones are kept and a portion is missing. The sample includes 1.5 million to 2.5 million clones, about 95% of them seen just once. The V segment lost 6 bases and the J segment 5 bases; nucleotides outside the gene matches: 7. This CDR3 is built from 16 residues. Germline lookup yields CDR1 MDHEN and CDR2 SYDVKM.

Sample: naive CD8+ T cells sorted from blood. This chain joins TRBV28 and TRBJ2-5; 15 bases map to TRBD2. This sequence was found in a young man in good health. The CDR3 loop reads CASSQGLAGGRETQYF. The CDR3, as DNA: TGTGCCAGCAGCCAAGGACTAGCGGGGGGGCGGGAGACCCAGTACTTC.